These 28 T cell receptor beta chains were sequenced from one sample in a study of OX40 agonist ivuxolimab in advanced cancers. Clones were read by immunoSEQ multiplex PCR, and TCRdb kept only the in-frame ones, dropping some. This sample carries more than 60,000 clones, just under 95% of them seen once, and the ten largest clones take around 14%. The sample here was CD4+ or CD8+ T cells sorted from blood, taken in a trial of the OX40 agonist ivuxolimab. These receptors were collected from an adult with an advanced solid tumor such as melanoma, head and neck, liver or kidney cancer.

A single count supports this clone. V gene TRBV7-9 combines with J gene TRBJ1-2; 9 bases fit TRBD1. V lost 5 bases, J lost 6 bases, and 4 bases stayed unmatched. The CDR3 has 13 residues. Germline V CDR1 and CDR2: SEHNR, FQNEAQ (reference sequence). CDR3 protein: CASSNRGRDGYTF. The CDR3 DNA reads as TGTGCCAGCAGCAACAGGGGGCGAGATGGCTACACCTTC.

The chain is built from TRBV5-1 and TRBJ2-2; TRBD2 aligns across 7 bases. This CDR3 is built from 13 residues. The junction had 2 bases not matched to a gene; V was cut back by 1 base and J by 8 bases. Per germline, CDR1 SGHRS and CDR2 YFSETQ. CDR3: CASSLTGGGELFF. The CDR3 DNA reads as TGCGCCAGCAGCTTGACGGGAGGAGGGGAGCTGTTTTTT.

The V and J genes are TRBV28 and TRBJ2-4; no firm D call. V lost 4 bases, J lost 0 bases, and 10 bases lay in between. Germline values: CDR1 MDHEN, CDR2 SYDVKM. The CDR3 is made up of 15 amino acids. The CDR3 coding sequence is TGTGCCAGCAGTTCCGATTATTTAGCCAAAAACATTCAGTACTTC. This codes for CASSSDYLAKNIQYF.

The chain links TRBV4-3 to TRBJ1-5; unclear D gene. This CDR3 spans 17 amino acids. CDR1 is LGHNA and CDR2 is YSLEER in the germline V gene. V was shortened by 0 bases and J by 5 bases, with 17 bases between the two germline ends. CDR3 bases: TGCGCCAGCAGCCAAGAATGGCTCCAGCCGAGGGATCAGCCCCAGCATTTT. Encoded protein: CASSQEWLQPRDQPQHF.

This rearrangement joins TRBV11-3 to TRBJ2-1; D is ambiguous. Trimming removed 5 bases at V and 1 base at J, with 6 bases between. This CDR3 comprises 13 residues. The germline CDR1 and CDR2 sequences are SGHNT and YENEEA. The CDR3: CASSRGSYNEQFF. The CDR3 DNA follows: TGTGCCAGCAGCCGCGGATCCTACAATGAGCAGTTCTTC.

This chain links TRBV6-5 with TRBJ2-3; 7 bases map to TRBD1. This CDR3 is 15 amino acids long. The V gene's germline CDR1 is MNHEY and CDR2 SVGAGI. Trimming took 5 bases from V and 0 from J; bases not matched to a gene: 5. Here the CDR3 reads CASSQQGHSTDTQYF. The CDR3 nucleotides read TGTGCCAGCAGTCAACAGGGGCATAGCACAGATACGCAGTATTTT.

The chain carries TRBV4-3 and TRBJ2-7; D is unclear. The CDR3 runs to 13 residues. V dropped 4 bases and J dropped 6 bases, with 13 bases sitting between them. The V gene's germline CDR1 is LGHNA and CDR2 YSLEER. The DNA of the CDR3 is TGCGCCAGCAGCCCGAGGAAGGGATCCGAGCAGTACTTC. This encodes CASSPRKGSEQYF.

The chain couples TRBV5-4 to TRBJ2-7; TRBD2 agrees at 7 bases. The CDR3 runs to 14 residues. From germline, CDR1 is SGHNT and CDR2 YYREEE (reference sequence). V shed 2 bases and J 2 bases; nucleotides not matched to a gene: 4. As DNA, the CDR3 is TGTGCCAGCAGCTTAACTAGCGCGGCCTACGAGCAGTACTTC. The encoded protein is CASSLTSAAYEQYF. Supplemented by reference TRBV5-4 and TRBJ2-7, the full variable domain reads ETGVTQSPTHLIKTRGQQVTLRCSSQSGHNTVSWYQQALGQGPQFIFQYYREEENGRGNFPPRFSGLQFPNYSSELNVNALELDDSALYLCASSLTSAAYEQYFGPGTRLTVT.

CDR3 protein: CASSWRLGGGPGDTQYF. The CDR3 nucleotides are TGTGCCAGCAGTTGGCGTTTGGGGGGAGGGCCCGGAGATACGCAGTATTTT. This chain uses TRBV27 with TRBJ2-3; 7 bases agree with TRBD2. Germline V gives CDR1 MNHEY, CDR2 SMNVEV (reference sequence). Trimming removed 4 bases from V and 5 bases from J; junction bases left unmatched: 15. The CDR3 runs to 17 residues.

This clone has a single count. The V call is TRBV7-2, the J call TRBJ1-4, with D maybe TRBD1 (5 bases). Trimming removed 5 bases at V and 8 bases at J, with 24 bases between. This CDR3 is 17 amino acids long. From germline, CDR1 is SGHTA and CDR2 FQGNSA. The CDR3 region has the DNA TGTGCCAGCAGCAGCGGGGCCGGGGACGGGTGGGAGGAAAAACTGTTTTTT. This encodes CASSSGAGDGWEEKLFF. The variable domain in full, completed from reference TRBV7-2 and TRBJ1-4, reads GAGVSQSPSNKVTEKGKDVELRCDPISGHTALYWYRQSLGQGLEFLIYFQGNSAPDKSGLPSDRFSAERTGGSVSTLTIQRTQQEDSAVYLCASSSGAGDGWEEKLFFGSGTQLSVL.

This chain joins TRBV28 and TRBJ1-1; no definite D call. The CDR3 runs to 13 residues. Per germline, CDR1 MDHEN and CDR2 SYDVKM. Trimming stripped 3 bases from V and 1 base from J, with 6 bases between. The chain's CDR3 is CASSLPGNTEAFF. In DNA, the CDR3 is TGTGCCAGCAGTTTGCCGGGGAACACTGAAGCTTTCTTT.

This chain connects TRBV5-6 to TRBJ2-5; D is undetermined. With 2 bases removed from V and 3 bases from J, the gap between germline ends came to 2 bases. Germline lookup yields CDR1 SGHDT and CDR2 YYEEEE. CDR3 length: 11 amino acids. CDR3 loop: CASSFKETQYF. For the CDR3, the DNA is TGTGCCAGCAGCTTCAAAGAGACCCAGTACTTC.

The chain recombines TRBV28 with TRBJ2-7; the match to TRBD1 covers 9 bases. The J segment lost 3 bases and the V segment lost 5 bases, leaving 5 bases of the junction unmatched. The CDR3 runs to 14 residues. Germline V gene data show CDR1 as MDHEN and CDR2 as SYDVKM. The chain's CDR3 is CASSNPGQGYEQYF. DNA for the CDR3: TGTGCCAGCAGTAACCCGGGACAGGGCTACGAGCAGTACTTC.

The CDR3 is CASSLRGTGGYQPQHF. The DNA for the CDR3 is TGTGCCAGCAGTTTAAGAGGGACAGGGGGTTATCAGCCCCAGCATTTT. The chain has TRBV27 and TRBJ1-5; 11 nucleotides match TRBD1. CDR3 length: 16 residues. The V gene end was trimmed by 2 bases and the J gene end by 5 bases; junction bases not matched to a gene: 5. Germline-derived CDR1 and CDR2 are MNHEY and SMNVEV (reference sequence).

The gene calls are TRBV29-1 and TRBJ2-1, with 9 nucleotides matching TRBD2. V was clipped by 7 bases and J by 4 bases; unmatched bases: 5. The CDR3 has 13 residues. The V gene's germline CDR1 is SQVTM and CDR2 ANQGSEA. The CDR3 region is CSGLAGYYNEQFF. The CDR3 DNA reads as TGCAGCGGCCTAGCGGGATATTACAATGAGCAGTTCTTC.

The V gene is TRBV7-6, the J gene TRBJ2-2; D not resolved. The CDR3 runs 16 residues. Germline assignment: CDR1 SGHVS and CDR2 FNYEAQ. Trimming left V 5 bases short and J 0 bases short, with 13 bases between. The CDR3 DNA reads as TGTGCCAGCAGCCAACCCGAGAATGCGAACACCGGGGAGCTGTTTTTT. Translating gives CASSQPENANTGELFF.

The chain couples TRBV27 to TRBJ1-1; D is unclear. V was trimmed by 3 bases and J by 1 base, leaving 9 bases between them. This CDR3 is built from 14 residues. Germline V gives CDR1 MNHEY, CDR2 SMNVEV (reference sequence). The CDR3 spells CASSFHGTNTEAFF. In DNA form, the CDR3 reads TGTGCCAGCAGTTTCCACGGCACGAACACTGAAGCTTTCTTT.

The CDR3: CASSVEGGASDTGELFF. The DNA for the CDR3 is TGTGCCAGCAGCGTAGAGGGGGGCGCTAGCGACACCGGGGAGCTGTTTTTT. The chain is built from TRBV9 and TRBJ2-2; TRBD1 or TRBD2 may be the D gene (6 bases each). V shed 0 bases and J shed 3 bases, with 15 bases lying between them. Germline CDR1 and CDR2: SGDLS and YYNGEE. The length of the CDR3 is 17 residues.

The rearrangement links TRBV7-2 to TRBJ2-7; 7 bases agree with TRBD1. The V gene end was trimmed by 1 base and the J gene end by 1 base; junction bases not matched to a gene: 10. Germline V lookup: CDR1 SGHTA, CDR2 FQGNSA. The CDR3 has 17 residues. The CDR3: CASSLVAGTVPSYEQYF. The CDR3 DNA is TGTGCCAGCAGCTTAGTGGCAGGGACAGTGCCATCCTACGAGCAGTACTTC.

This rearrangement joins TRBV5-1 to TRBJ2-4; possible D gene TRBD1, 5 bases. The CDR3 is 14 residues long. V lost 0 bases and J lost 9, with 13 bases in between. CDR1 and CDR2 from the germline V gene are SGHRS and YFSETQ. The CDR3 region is CASSLAPGQVIQYF. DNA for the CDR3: TGCGCCAGCAGCTTGGCCCCAGGGCAGGTCATTCAGTACTTC.

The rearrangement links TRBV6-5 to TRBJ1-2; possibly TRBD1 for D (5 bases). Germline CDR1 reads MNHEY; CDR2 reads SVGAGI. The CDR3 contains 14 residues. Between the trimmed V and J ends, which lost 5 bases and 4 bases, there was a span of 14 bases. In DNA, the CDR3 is TGTGCCAGCAGTCTTACCGGGACCGGCTATGGCTACACCTTC. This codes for CASSLTGTGYGYTF.

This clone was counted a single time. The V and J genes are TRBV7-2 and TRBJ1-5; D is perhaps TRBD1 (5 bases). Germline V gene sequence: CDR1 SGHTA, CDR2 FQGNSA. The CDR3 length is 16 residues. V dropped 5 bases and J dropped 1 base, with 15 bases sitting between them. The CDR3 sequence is CASSQEGRGSNQPQHF. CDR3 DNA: TGTGCCAGCAGCCAGGAGGGGCGAGGGAGCAATCAGCCCCAGCATTTT.

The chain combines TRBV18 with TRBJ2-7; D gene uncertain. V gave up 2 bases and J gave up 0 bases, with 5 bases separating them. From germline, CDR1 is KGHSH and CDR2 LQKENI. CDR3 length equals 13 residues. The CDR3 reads CASSPRDSYEQYF. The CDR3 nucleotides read TGTGCCAGCTCACCAAGGGACTCCTACGAGCAGTACTTC.

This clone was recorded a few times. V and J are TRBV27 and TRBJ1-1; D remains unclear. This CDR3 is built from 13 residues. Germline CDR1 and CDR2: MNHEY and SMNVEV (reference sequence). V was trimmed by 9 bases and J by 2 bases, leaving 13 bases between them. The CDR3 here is CASFGRDNTEAFF. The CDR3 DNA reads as TGTGCCAGTTTCGGACGAGATAACACTGAAGCTTTCTTT.

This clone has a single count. CDR3 nucleotides: TGCGCCAGCAGCTCTCCGGGACAGGGGGCGTCTGGAAACACCATATATTTT. Encoded protein: CASSSPGQGASGNTIYF. The chain uses TRBV4-1 and TRBJ1-3; TRBD1 aligns across 12 bases. Germline trimming cut 5 bases from V and 1 base from J; bases unmatched to any gene: 6. Germline CDR1 MGHRA, CDR2 YSYEKL. This CDR3 has 17 amino acids.

For the CDR3, the DNA is TGTGCCAGCAGCTTCACAGATACGCAGTATTTT. Translating gives CASSFTDTQYF. The chain uses TRBV13 and TRBJ2-3; unclear D gene. This CDR3 contains 11 residues. Trimming cost V 3 bases and J 2 bases, with 0 bases left between them. The germline CDR1 and CDR2 sequences are PRHDT and FYEKMQ (reference sequence).

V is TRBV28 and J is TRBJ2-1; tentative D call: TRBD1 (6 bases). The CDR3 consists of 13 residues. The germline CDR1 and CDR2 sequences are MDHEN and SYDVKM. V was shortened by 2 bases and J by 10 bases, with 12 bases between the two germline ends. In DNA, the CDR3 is TGTGCCAGCAGTTTAGTCCGACAGGAGGAGCAGTTCTTC. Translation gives CASSLVRQEEQFF.

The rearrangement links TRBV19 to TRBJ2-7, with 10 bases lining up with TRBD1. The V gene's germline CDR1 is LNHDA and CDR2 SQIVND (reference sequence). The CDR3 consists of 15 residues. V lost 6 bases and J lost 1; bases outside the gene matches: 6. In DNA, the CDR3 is TGTGCCAGTAGCCCTCGGGACAGGGGATCCTACGAGCAGTACTTC. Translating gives CASSPRDRGSYEQYF.